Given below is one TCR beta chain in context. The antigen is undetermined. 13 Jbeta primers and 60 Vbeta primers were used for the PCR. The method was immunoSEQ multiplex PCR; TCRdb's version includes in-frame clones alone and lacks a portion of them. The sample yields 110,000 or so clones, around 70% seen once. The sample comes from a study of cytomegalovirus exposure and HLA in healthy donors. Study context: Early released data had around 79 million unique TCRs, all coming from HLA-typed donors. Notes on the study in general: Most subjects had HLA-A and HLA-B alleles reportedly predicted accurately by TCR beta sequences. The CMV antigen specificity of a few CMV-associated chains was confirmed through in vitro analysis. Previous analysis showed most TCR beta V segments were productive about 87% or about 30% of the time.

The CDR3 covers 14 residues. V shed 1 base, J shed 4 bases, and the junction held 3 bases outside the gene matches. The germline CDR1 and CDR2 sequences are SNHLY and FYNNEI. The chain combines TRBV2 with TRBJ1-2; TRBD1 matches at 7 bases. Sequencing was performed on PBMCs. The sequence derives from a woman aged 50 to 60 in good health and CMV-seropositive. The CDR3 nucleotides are TGTGCCAGCAGTGAAGGGACAGGCCTCTATGGCTACACCTTC. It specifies CASSEGTGLYGYTF. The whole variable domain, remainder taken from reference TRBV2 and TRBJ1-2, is EPEVTQTPSHQVTQMGQEVILRCVPISNHLYFYWYRQILGQKVEFLVSFYNNEISEKSEIFDDQFSVERPDGSNFTLKIRSTKLEDSAMYFCASSEGTGLYGYTFGSGTRLTVV.